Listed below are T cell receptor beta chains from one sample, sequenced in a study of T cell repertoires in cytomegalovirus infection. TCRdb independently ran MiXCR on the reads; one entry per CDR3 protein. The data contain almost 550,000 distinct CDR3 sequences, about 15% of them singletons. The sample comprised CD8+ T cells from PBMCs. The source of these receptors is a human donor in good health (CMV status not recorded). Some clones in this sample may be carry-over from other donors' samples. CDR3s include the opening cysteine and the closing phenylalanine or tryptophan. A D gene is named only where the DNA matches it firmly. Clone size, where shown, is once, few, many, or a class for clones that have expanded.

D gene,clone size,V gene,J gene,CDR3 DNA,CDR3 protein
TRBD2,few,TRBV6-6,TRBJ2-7,TGTGCCAGCAGAATGACTAGCGACGAGCAGTACTTC,CASRMTSDEQYF
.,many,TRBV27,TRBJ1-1,TGTGCCAGCAGTTTAGCCCCCCTAACAGGGAGATCTGAAGCTTTCTTT,CASSLAPLTGRSEAFF
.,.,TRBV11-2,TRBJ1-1,TGTGCCAGCAGCTTTTGGAAACTCCGGATGAACACTGAAGCTTTCTTT,CASSFWKLRMNTEAFF
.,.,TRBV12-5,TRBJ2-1,TGTGCTAATGGTTTGGGCACTGCGGCGGGACCATACAATGAGCAGTTCTTC,CANGLGTAAGPYNEQFF
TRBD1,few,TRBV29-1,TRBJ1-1,TGCAGCGTTGGGGGACGGACAGGGGCTTTCTTT,CSVGGRTGAFF
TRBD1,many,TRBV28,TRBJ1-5,TGTGCCAGCAGCCCGCCGACAGGGAATCATCAGCCCCAGCATTTT,CASSPPTGNHQPQHF
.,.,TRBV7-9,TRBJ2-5,TGTGCCAGCATCAGGGGCGTAAACCAAGAGACCCAGTACTTC,CASIRGVNQETQYF
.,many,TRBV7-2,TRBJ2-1,TGTGCCAGCAGCCCGGGGACGCGCAATGAGCAGTTCTTC,CASSPGTRNEQFF
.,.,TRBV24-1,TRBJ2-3,TGTGCCACCAGTGATTCGCCGACGTCCACAGATACGCAGTATTTT,CATSDSPTSTDTQYF
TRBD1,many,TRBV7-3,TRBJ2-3,TGTGCCAGCAGCGAATTGGGACAGGGTCGGGATACGCAGTATTTT,CASSELGQGRDTQYF
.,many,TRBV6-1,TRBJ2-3,TGTGCCAGCAGTGGGGGAGTGGGAGGCACAGATACGCAGTATTTT,CASSGGVGGTDTQYF
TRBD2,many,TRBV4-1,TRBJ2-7,TGCGCCAGCAGCCAAGGAAGACCGACTAGCGGGAGAGTCGAGCAGTACTTC,CASSQGRPTSGRVEQYF
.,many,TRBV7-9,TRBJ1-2,TGTGCCAGCAGCAGGGCCAGGACCCCTGGACTTGATGGCTACACCTTC,CASSRARTPGLDGYTF
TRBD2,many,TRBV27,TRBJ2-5,TGTGCCAGCAGTGACACTAGCGGGAAAAAAGAGACCCAGTACTTC,CASSDTSGKKETQYF
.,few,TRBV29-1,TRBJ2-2,TGCAGCGTTGAGGGTCCAGGGTGGCGTGGCGGGGAGCTGTTTTTT,CSVEGPGWRGGELFF